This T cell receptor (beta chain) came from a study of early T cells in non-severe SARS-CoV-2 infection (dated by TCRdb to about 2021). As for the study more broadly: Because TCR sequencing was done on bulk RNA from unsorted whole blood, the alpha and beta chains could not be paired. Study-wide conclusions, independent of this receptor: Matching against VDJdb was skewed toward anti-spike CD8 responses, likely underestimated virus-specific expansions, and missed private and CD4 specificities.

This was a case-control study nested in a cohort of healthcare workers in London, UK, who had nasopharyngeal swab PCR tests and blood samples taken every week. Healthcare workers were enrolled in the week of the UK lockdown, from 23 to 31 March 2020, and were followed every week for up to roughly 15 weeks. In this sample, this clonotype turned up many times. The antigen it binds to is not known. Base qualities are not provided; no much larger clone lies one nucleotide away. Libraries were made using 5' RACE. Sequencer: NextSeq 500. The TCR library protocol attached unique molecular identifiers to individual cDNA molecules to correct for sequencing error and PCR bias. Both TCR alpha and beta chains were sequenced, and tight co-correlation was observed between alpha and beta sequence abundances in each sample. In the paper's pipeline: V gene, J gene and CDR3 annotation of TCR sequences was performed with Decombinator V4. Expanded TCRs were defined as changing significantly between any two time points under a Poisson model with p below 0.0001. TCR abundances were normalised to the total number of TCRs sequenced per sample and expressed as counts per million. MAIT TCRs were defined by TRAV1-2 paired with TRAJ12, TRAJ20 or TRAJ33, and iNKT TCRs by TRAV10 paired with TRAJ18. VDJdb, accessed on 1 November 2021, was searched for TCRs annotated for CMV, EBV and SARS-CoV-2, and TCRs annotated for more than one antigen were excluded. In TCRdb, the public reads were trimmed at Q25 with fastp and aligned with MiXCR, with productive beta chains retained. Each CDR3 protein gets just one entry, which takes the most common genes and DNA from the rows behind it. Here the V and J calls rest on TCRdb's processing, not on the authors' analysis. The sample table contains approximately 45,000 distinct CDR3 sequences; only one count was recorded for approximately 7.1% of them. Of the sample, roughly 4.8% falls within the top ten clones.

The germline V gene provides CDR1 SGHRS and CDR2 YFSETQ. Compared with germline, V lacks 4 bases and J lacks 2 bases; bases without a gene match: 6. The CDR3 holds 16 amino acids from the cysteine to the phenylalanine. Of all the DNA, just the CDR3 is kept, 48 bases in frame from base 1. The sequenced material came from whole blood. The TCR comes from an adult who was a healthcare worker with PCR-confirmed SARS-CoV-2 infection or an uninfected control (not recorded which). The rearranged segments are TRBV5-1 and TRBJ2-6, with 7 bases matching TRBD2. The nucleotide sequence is TGCGCCAGCAGCCCGGGGGGTAGTACTGGGGCCAACGTCCTGACTTTC. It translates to CASSPGGSTGANVLTF. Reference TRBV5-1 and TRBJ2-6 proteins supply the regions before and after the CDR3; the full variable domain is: KAGVTQTPRYLIKTRGQQVTLSCSPISGHRSVSWYQQTPGQGLQFLFEYFSETQRNKGNFPGRFSGRQFSNSRSEMNVSTLELGDSALYLCASSPGGSTGANVLTFGAGSRLTVL.